Following are 32 T cell receptor delta chains from one sample sequenced in a study of gamma-delta chains in newborns, infants, children. TCRdb reanalyzed the reads using CATT. This sample has roughly 2,400 delta-chain clones, with around 9.9% found just once. The sample consisted of blood. The receptor source for this set is a child who was a newborn, infant or young child, either healthy, febrile or measles-vaccinated (not recorded which).

This clone was seen a few times. It is likely a read error: a sequence one base away is far more abundant. This sample includes further DNA sequences coding for the same CDR3. The rearrangement links TRDV2 to TRDJ1, with TRDD3 as a possible D gene (5 bases). Germline V gives CDR1 GEAIGNYY, CDR2 EKD. Trimming took off 1 base at V and 7 bases at J, with 15 bases between the two ends. The CDR3 contains 14 residues. The CDR3 region is CACDTGGREGKLIF. CDR3 DNA sequence: TGTGCCTGTGACACAGGGGGCCGTGAAGGTAAACTCATCTTT.

Remarks on this clone: TCRdb lists the protein of a much larger clone for this DNA, which differs at residue 3, so this is likely a read error; the protein given here is translated from the DNA itself. The V and J genes are TRDV2 and TRDJ3; 8 bases align to TRDD3. CDR3 size: 16 residues. Germline CDR1 GEAIGNYY, CDR2 EKD. CDR3 protein: CARDGIRAWDTRQMFF. The CDR3, as DNA: TGTGCCCGTGACGGGATACGCGCCTGGGACACCCGACAGATGTTTTTC.

By sample share, this clone is medium-sized. The V and J genes are TRDV2 and TRDJ1, with D uncertain. Germline values: CDR1 GEAIGNYY, CDR2 EKD. The CDR3 sequence is 19 residues long. The V end lost 3 bases, the J end lost 3 bases, and 28 bases lay between the germline ends. CDR3 nucleotide sequence: TGTGCCTGTGACTTATGGACGGGACCTGCGCGGAACGATGCCGATAAACTCATCTTT. Translated, it gives CACDLWTGPARNDADKLIF.

This clone was seen a few times. The TCRdb protein, from a much larger clone, departs from this DNA's translation at residue 6, likely by read error; the protein shown derives from the DNA. The gene calls are TRDV2 and TRDJ1, with D possibly being TRDD3 (7 bases). Trimming took off 4 bases at V and 8 bases at J, with 19 bases between the two ends. Germline loops: CDR1 GEAIGNYY, CDR2 EKD. This CDR3 contains 14 residues. CDR3 nucleotides: TGTGCCTGTGATCCCTTCCCGGGGGGATGGAAACTCATCTTT. Translating gives CACDPFPGGWKLIF.

This clone is judged medium-sized. The chain uses TRDV1 and TRDJ1, with 8 nucleotides matching TRDD2. V gave up 3 bases and J gave up 3 bases; unmatched junction bases: 18. Germline CDR1 and CDR2: TSWWSYY and QGS. The CDR3 consists of 19 residues. The chain's CDR3 is CALGDFLPTERRYSDKLIF. The DNA for the CDR3 is TGTGCTCTTGGGGATTTTCTTCCTACTGAGAGGAGATACTCCGATAAACTCATCTTT.

This clone occurred a few times. The chain combines TRDV2 with TRDJ3; D possibly corresponds to TRDD3 (6 bases). The CDR3 has 14 amino acids. V was trimmed by 7 bases and J by 2 bases, leaving 8 bases between them. Germline V gives CDR1 GEAIGNYY, CDR2 EKD. CDR3 coding DNA: TGTGCCTGGATACGCGCCTGGGACACCCGACAGATGTTTTTC. Translated, it gives CAWIRAWDTRQMFF.

A remark on this clone: A much larger clone differs from this one at a single base, so this may be a read error. The same CDR3 arises from other DNA sequences in this sample as well. This sequence joins TRDV2 and TRDJ1; 11 bases agree with TRDD3. Germline CDR1 and CDR2: GEAIGNYY and EKD. The CDR3 is made up of 15 amino acids. The CDR3 coding sequence is TGTGCCTGTCTGTACTGGGGGATAACGACCGATAAACTCATCTTC. Encoded protein: CACLYWGITTDKLIF.

Within the sample, this clone is medium-sized. The chain couples TRDV1 to TRDJ1, with D tentatively TRDD2 (8 bases). The CDR3 is 22 residues long. V was shortened by 6 bases and J by 0 bases, with 35 bases between the two germline ends. Germline values: CDR1 TSWWSYY, CDR2 QGS. The CDR3 loop is CALGAHFLPSGGPRGYTDKLIF. As DNA, the CDR3 is TGTGCTCTTGGAGCACACTTCCTACCTTCTGGGGGTCCCCGGGGCTACACCGATAAACTCATCTTT.

The sample holds a few counts of this clone. The protein TCRdb gives is from a much larger clone and does not agree with this DNA's translation at residue 4, likely a read error; the protein shown here comes from the DNA. This sample also contains other DNA sequences that code for the same CDR3. In DNA form, the CDR3 reads TGTGCCTGTGCGCCACTGGGGGGCTCCTGGGACACCCGACAGATGTTTTTC. The encoded protein is CACAPLGGSWDTRQMFF. The chain joins TRDV2 to TRDJ3, with 8 bases matching TRDD3. This CDR3 region has 17 residues. V shed 5 bases and J 0 bases; nucleotides not matched to a gene: 5. Germline assignment: CDR1 GEAIGNYY and CDR2 EKD.

This clone is categorized as medium-sized. V usage is TRDV3 and J usage is TRDJ1; the D gene is possibly TRDD2 (9 bases). V lost 3 bases and J lost 3, with 35 bases in between. CDR1 is TVYSNPD and CDR2 is GDNSRS in the germline V gene (reference sequence). The CDR3 loop spans 20 amino acids. The CDR3 nucleotides are TGTGCCTTAGGCCTTCCTACTATCCTGGGGGACTATCGACTCCCCGATAAACTCATCTTT. Amino acid sequence: CALGLPTILGDYRLPDKLIF.

The chain uses TRDV1 and TRDJ1; 10 bases are shared with TRDD3. Unmatched junction bases numbered 38, after V lost 4 bases and J lost 3 bases. Germline CDR1 and CDR2: TSWWSYY and QGS. This CDR3 spans 26 amino acids. The CDR3 loop reads CALGGASLLPRSPYWGIPWPADKLIF. In DNA, the CDR3 is TGTGCTCTTGGGGGGGCCTCACTCCTTCCTCGGTCACCATACTGGGGGATTCCTTGGCCGGCCGATAAACTCATCTTT.

This clone was detected a few times. The TCRdb protein comes from a much larger clone and disagrees with this DNA's translation at residue 4, likely due to a read error; the protein given here is derived from the DNA. The chain employs TRDV2 and TRDJ3, with 11 nucleotides matching TRDD3. J gave up 2 bases and V 5 bases, and 13 bases lay outside the gene matches. Per the germline V gene, CDR1 is GEAIGNYY and CDR2 is EKD. The CDR3 consists of 20 residues. In DNA form, the CDR3 reads TGTGCCTGTGCTCCTCTACTGGGGGATAAAACGGCCTGGGACACCCGACAGATGTTTTTC. This translates into CACAPLLGDKTAWDTRQMFF.

This clone was seen a few times. This sequence joins TRDV2 and TRDJ3; D might be TRDD3 (5 bases). CDR1 and CDR2 (germline): GEAIGNYY, EKD. With 9 bases removed from V and 0 bases from J, the gap between germline ends came to 11 bases. This CDR3 has 15 amino acids. CDR3 residues: CATWASSWDTRQMFF. Written as DNA, the CDR3 is TGTGCCACCTGGGCGAGCTCCTGGGACACCCGACAGATGTTTTTC.

This clone was counted only a few times. The rearrangement uses TRDV1 and TRDJ3; D may be TRDD2 or TRDD3 (8 bases each). The CDR3 totals 21 residues. Per the germline V gene, CDR1 is TSWWSYY and CDR2 is QGS. V lost 4 bases to trimming and J lost 0 bases, with 22 bases between them. CDR3 sequence: CALGGGLPTGGYSWDTRQMFF. CDR3 coding DNA: TGTGCTCTTGGGGGAGGGCTTCCTACGGGGGGATACTCCTGGGACACCCGACAGATGTTTTTC.

As regards this clone: For this DNA, TCRdb reports the protein of a much larger clone, which diverges at residue 6, most likely from a read error; the protein presented here is translated directly from the DNA. The chain recombines TRDV2 with TRDJ3; TRDD3 matches 8 bases. The CDR3 is made up of 18 amino acids. CDR1 is GEAIGNYY, CDR2 EKD, per germline. In DNA, the CDR3 is TGTGCCTGTGACACCGCGGGATACGAGTCCTGGGACACCCGACAAATGTTTTTC. Its protein is CACDTAGYESWDTRQMFF.

With respect to this clone: TCRdb's entry gives the protein of a much larger clone, which mismatches this DNA's translation at residue 11, likely from a read error; the protein reported here is translated from the DNA. The chain carries TRDV2 and TRDJ1; D is uncertain. Germline CDR1 and CDR2: GEAIGNYY and EKD. The CDR3 loop spans 15 amino acids. Written as DNA, the CDR3 is TGTGCCTGTGACTCCCTTACGGAAAAGACCGGTAAACTCATCTTT. Protein sequence: CACDSLTEKTGKLIF.

The chain recombines TRDV2 with TRDJ3, with TRDD3 matching over 13 bases. This CDR3 spans 21 amino acids. Germline values: CDR1 GEAIGNYY, CDR2 EKD. V trimming: 6 bases; J trimming: 3 bases; junction bases outside the gene matches: 16. The CDR3: CACNPLLGDTRKGWDTRQMFF. As DNA, the CDR3 is TGTGCCTGTAACCCCCTACTGGGGGATACGCGTAAAGGCTGGGACACCCGACAGATGTTTTTC.

This clone turned up a few times. This CDR3 is also generated by other DNA sequences in the sample. The chain recombines TRDV2 with TRDJ1, with D tentatively TRDD3 (6 bases). Trimming took 9 bases from V and 3 from J, leaving 31 bases between them. The CDR3 totals 18 residues. Germline CDR1 and CDR2: GEAIGNYY and EKD. CDR3 nucleotide sequence: TGTGCCCGGATTAGTGGGGGCTACTTTGCTCTTGGTTCCGATAAACTCATCTTT. This sequence encodes CARISGGYFALGSDKLIF.

This clone was detected a few times. Translating this DNA gives a protein that differs at residue 9 from the TCRdb one, which belongs to a much larger clone; a read error is likely, and the protein shown is this translation. The chain joins TRDV2 to TRDJ3; TRDD3 aligns across 8 bases. The CDR3 covers 18 residues. Unmatched junction bases numbered 8, after V lost 3 bases and J lost 2 bases. The germline gives CDR1 GEAIGNYY, CDR2 EKD. For the CDR3, the DNA is TGTGCCTGTGACTCCTTACTGGGGGGTACCTGGGACACCCGACAGATGTTTTTC. Translating it yields CACDSLLGGTWDTRQMFF.

Comments on this clone: Translating this DNA gives a protein that differs at residue 12 from the TCRdb one, which belongs to a much larger clone; a read error is likely, and the protein shown is this translation. V and J are TRDV2 and TRDJ3; TRDD3 aligns across 10 bases. The CDR3 runs to 18 residues. The germline V gene has CDR1 GEAIGNYY and CDR2 EKD. CDR3 sequence: CACDPVTGGSWGTRQMFF. The CDR3 region has the DNA TGTGCCTGTGACCCGGTTACTGGGGGATCCTGGGGCACCCGACAGATGTTTTTC.

This clone was seen more than once but under ten times. The protein recorded in TCRdb matches a much larger clone and deviates from this DNA's translation at residue 8, suggesting a read error; the protein here is obtained by translating the DNA. This chain links TRDV2 with TRDJ3, with TRDD3 matching over 9 bases. Germline trimming cut 0 bases from V and 2 bases from J; bases unmatched to any gene: 7. This CDR3 has 19 amino acids. Germline CDR1 and CDR2: GEAIGNYY and EKD. This CDR3 is CACDTVSWGYAWDTRQMFF. The CDR3 DNA is TGTGCCTGTGACACCGTGTCTTGGGGATACGCCTGGGACACCCGACAGATGTTTTTC.

In its sample, this clone was seen a few times. TCRdb's protein, taken from a much larger clone, differs from this DNA's translation at residue 4, likely owing to a read error; the protein displayed comes from the DNA. This chain uses TRDV2 with TRDJ3; 7 nucleotides agree with TRDD3. The CDR3 is 20 residues long. Germline values: CDR1 GEAIGNYY, CDR2 EKD. The CDR3 nucleotides are TGTGCCTGTGCCACCGTAGCGGGGGGATCCAGCTCCTGGGACACCCGACAGATGTTTTTC. Protein product: CACATVAGGSSSWDTRQMFF.

This clone appeared a single time. At the DNA level, this CDR3 is encoded by other sequences in the same sample as well. The chain employs TRDV1 and TRDJ2; 9 bases are a match to TRDD3. The CDR3 contains 16 residues. Germline lookup yields CDR1 TSWWSYY and CDR2 QGS. The trim removed 9 bases at V and 6 bases at J, leaving 14 bases unmatched. The DNA for the CDR3 is TGTGCTCTAGGTAATCAGCGGGGGGGGATACCAGCACAACTCTTCTTT. It specifies CALGNQRGGIPAQLFF.

Comment on this clone: At the DNA level, this CDR3 is encoded by other sequences in the same sample as well. This chain connects TRDV1 to TRDJ1; D gene ambiguous. The CDR3 covers 23 residues. The V gene lost 0 bases and the J gene lost 0 bases, with 32 bases spanning the gap. From germline, CDR1 is TSWWSYY and CDR2 QGS. The CDR3 DNA follows: TGTGCTCTTGGGGAACTCGTACCGTCGAGGCCCACTACGTGGCTGGTACACACCGATAAACTCATCTTT. This encodes CALGELVPSRPTTWLVHTDKLIF.

To note about this clone: A far larger clone is off by one base, so a read error is likely. Other DNA sequences from this sample encode an identical CDR3 as well. The rearrangement joins TRDV2 to TRDJ3; 11 bases line up with TRDD3. This CDR3 is 18 amino acids long. The V segment lost 4 bases and the J segment 2 bases; nucleotides outside the gene matches: 6. Germline V CDR1 and CDR2: GEAIGNYY, EKD. CDR3 sequence: CACDTVLGDTWDTRQMFF. Here the CDR3 DNA reads TGTGCCTGTGATACCGTACTGGGGGATACCTGGGACACCCGACAGATGTTTTTC.

In its sample, this clone was seen a few times. The protein given in TCRdb and the translation of the DNA differ at residue 5, and the sequence presented here derives from the DNA. This rearrangement joins TRDV1 to TRDJ1; D uncertain. V was shortened by 4 bases and J by 1 base, with 13 bases between the two germline ends. Germline V gene lookup returns CDR1 TSWWSYY and CDR2 QGS. This CDR3 has 15 residues. CDR3 amino acids: CALGARGYFTDKLIF. The DNA of the CDR3 is TGTGCTCTTGGGGCACGCGGGTATTTCACCGATAAACTCATCTTT.

This clone is medium-sized (0.01 to 0.1%). The same CDR3 can be traced to other DNA sequences in this sample. The J gene is TRDJ3, the V gene TRDV2, with 10 positions matching TRDD3. This CDR3 region has 21 residues. The V gene's germline CDR1 is GEAIGNYY and CDR2 EKD. Trimming cost V 2 bases and J 1 base; bases outside gene matches: 13. CDR3 in DNA: TGTGCCTGTGACAAGCTTGGAGGGGGATACGCGGGGTCCTGGGACACCCGACAGATGTTTTTC. Translated: CACDKLGGGYAGSWDTRQMFF.

This clone is termed medium-sized (0.01 to 0.1%). The chain carries TRDV1 and TRDJ1, with 13 bases identical to TRDD3. J was trimmed by 8 bases and V by 3 bases; bases with no gene match: 27. CDR1 TSWWSYY and CDR2 QGS come from the germline V gene. CDR3 length: 22 amino acids. DNA of the CDR3: TGTGCTCTTGGGGACTTCCTACATAGGGTCCAGGCAGTTACTGGGGGATACGCAAAACTCATCTTT. It encodes CALGDFLHRVQAVTGGYAKLIF.

The sample holds a few counts of this clone. The protein TCRdb lists belongs to a much larger clone and differs from this DNA's translation at residue 4, which points to a read error; the protein shown is made from the DNA. V usage is TRDV2 and J usage is TRDJ3; 11 bases align to TRDD3. Germline trimming cut 5 bases from V and 2 bases from J; bases unmatched to any gene: 7. Germline CDR1 is GEAIGNYY and CDR2 is EKD. The CDR3 length is 18 residues. The CDR3 DNA reads TGTGCCTGTGCCCCTCTACTGGGGGATACCTGGGACACCCGACAGATGTTTTTC. This codes for CACAPLLGDTWDTRQMFF.

To note about this clone: It is likely a read error: a sequence one base away is far more abundant. This specimen includes other DNA sequences encoding the same CDR3. The chain employs TRDV2 and TRDJ2; 13 bases agree with TRDD3. CDR1 is GEAIGNYY and CDR2 is EKD in the germline V gene. The V and J ends lost 3 bases and 5 bases, in that order; junction bases with no gene match: 5. The CDR3 is 16 amino acids. The CDR3 loop reads CACDLTGGYATAQLFF. CDR3 in DNA: TGTGCCTGTGACCTTACTGGGGGATACGCAACAGCACAACTCTTCTTT.

This clone is labeled medium-sized. This chain links TRDV2 with TRDJ2, with 8 bases identical to TRDD3. V gave up 0 bases and J gave up 0 bases; unmatched junction bases: 8. Germline lookup yields CDR1 GEAIGNYY and CDR2 EKD. This CDR3 contains 18 residues. CDR3 amino acids: CACDTVLGAPALTAQLFF. DNA for the CDR3: TGTGCCTGTGACACCGTACTGGGGGCCCCCGCTTTGACAGCACAACTCTTCTTT.

There are a few counts of this clone. The chain employs TRDV1 and TRDJ1; perhaps TRDD2 as D (6 bases). CDR1 is TSWWSYY and CDR2 is QGS in the germline V gene. The CDR3 sequence is 19 residues long. Trimming cost V 0 bases and J 0 bases, with 20 bases left between them. CDR3 nucleotide sequence: TGTGCTCTTGGGGAACTTCCATTCCTTCCCATCTGGTACACCGATAAACTCATCTTT. Amino acids: CALGELPFLPIWYTDKLIF.